A single T cell receptor (beta chain) is shown here with its context. Its antigen is not known. At collection, donors were nominally healthy, but unrecorded immune exposures were probable. This record belongs to a study of cytomegalovirus exposure and HLA in healthy donors. 13 Jbeta primers and 60 Vbeta primers were used for the PCR. Data came from immunoSEQ multiplex PCR; TCRdb stores just in-frame clones and leaves some out. Of about 130,000 clones detected, roughly 80% appear once; the ten largest clones hold 4% to 4.5%. Findings and limits, study-wide: A later analysis reportedly identified an Asian-associated ancestry cluster as carrying fewer N-insertions than the approximately 670-donor mean.

Germline CDR1 reads SGHTA; CDR2 reads FQGTGA. V shed 4 bases and J 6 bases; nucleotides not matched to a gene: 4. The CDR3 totals 15 residues. The rearrangement uses TRBV7-3 and TRBJ2-3; the match to TRBD2 covers 13 bases. The TCR was taken from a woman in her 40s in good health and CMV-seronegative. Specimen: PBMCs. CDR3 in DNA: TGTGCCAGCAGCTCGACTAGCGGGAGGAAGGATACGCAGTATTTT. Its translation: CASSSTSGRKDTQYF. Full variable domain (missing parts from reference TRBV7-3 and TRBJ2-3): GAGVSQTPSNKVTEKGKYVELRCDPISGHTALYWYRQSLGQGPEFLIYFQGTGAADDSGLPNDRFFAVRPEGSVSTLKIQRTERGDSAVYLCASSSTSGRKDTQYFGPGTRLTVL.